This TCR beta chain originates from a study of metastatic and nonmetastatic thyroid tumors. As for the study in general: Across peripheral blood and tumor or nodule tissue samples taken from malignant and benign thyroid patients, the repertoires were compared with one another. Study-wide results and caveats: It was reported that TCR beta diversity was significantly higher in malignant thyroid tumors than benign nodules, in blood and tumor.

With regard to this clone: As yet, its antigen is unknown.

All patients were untreated before thyroid surgery. TCRdb reassembled clones from the PCR reads with MiXCR. The table has about 40,000 clones, about 17% seen once. CDR3 length: 14 amino acids. Germline V CDR1 and CDR2: SGHNT, YENEEA. Germline trimming cut 5 bases from V and 19 bases from J; bases unmatched to any gene: 17. This clonotype was obtained from a female donor with papillary thyroid cancer or a benign thyroid nodule (not recorded which). Some clones in this sample may be carry-over from other donors' samples. The chain carries TRBV11-3 and TRBJ1-6; 7 bases are a match to TRBD1. Sequencing used blood. For the CDR3, the DNA is TGTGCCAGCAGCCAGGGGGTTATCGGTTCACCCCCTCACTTT. This encodes CASSQGVIGSPPHF. Together with reference TRBV11-3 and TRBJ1-6, the CDR3 gives the full variable domain: EAGVVQSPRYKIIEKKQPVAFWCNPISGHNTLYWYLQNLGQGPELLIRYENEEAVDDSQLPKDRFSAERLKGVDSTLKIQPAELGDSAVYLCASSQGVIGSPPHFGNGTRLTVT.